This T cell receptor (beta chain) was identified during a study of CD8 T cells in ankylosing spondylitis. Study observations and caveats: A TCR beta motif of eight highly homologous variants appeared characteristic of ankylosing spondylitis blood.

This clonotype was detected only a few times. Antigen unknown. TCRdb itself ran the 5' RACE reads through MiXCR, one entry per CDR3 protein. Here the sample spans roughly 350,000 distinct CDR3 sequences, roughly 8% being singletons. Trimming left V 0 bases short and J 3 bases short, with 3 bases between. The CDR3 is made up of 12 amino acids. CDR1 is MNHNY and CDR2 is SVGAGI in the germline V gene (reference sequence). The chain has TRBV6-6 and TRBJ2-7; D is unclear. Sequenced input: blood, either unsorted or a sorted T cell fraction (not recorded which). The sequence was obtained from a male donor with ankylosing spondylitis. Here the CDR3 reads CASSYSYYEQYF. CDR3 bases: TGTGCCAGCAGTTACTCCTACTACGAGCAGTACTTC.